The 17 T cell receptor beta chains given below trace back to one sample, sequenced in a study of metastatic and nonmetastatic thyroid tumors. TCRdb called clones again from the PCR reads with MiXCR. The table records about 40,000 clones, roughly 14% of them present only once. No patient received treatment before thyroid surgery. Specimen: blood. These receptors all come from a female donor with papillary thyroid cancer or a benign thyroid nodule (not recorded which). Some clones in this sample may be carry-over from other donors' samples.

This clone occurred many times. The chain links TRBV5-1 to TRBJ2-7; no firm D call. CDR3 length: 16 amino acids. Per the germline V gene, CDR1 is SGHRS and CDR2 is YFSETQ. V was shortened by 0 bases and J by 4 bases, with 17 bases between the two germline ends. The CDR3 loop is CASSLDVGLGSYEQYF. The CDR3 bases are TGCGCCAGCAGCTTGGATGTGGGCTTGGGCTCGTACGAGCAGTACTTC.

This clone showed up many times. This rearrangement joins TRBV28 to TRBJ2-1; 8 positions agree with TRBD2. Germline assignment: CDR1 MDHEN and CDR2 SYDVKM. V lost 3 bases to trimming and J lost 9 bases; unmatched junction nucleotides: 1. This CDR3 has 12 residues. The CDR3, as DNA: TGTGCCAGCAGTTTCGGGGGGGGTGAGCAGTTCTTC. Its translation is CASSFGGGEQFF.

In this sample, this clone turned up many times. The chain has TRBV19 and TRBJ2-1; no reliable D call. This CDR3 region has 12 residues. Germline lookup yields CDR1 LNHDA and CDR2 SQIVND (reference sequence). V was pared by 3 bases and J by 6 bases, with 6 bases between. CDR3 DNA: TGTGCCAGTAGTATTGTAGCCAATGAGCAGTTCTTC. Translation gives CASSIVANEQFF.

Many counts were recorded for this clone. The chain recombines TRBV13 with TRBJ2-1, with 10 bases matching TRBD1. Germline loops: CDR1 PRHDT, CDR2 FYEKMQ (reference sequence). V shed 4 bases, J shed 4 bases, and the junction held 4 bases outside the gene matches. The CDR3 is made up of 15 amino acids. CDR3 region: CASSSTGGAYNEQFF. CDR3 nucleotide sequence: TGTGCCAGCAGCTCGACAGGGGGCGCGTACAATGAGCAGTTCTTC.

The chain carries TRBV28 and TRBJ2-7; D ambiguous. CDR1 and CDR2 from the germline V gene are MDHEN and SYDVKM. Trimming stripped 5 bases from V and 4 bases from J, with 18 bases between. The CDR3 has 15 amino acids. CDR3 loop: CASSAPGGATYEQYF. The CDR3 DNA reads TGTGCCAGCAGTGCGCCCGGCGGAGCCACATACGAGCAGTACTTC.

This clone occurred many times. V gene TRBV12-3 or TRBV12-4 combines with J gene TRBJ2-7; TRBD1 might be the D (6 bases). Trimming removed 1 base at V and 6 bases at J, with 10 bases between. The CDR3 length is 13 residues. Here the CDR3 reads CASSLVEGGEQYF. CDR3 nucleotide sequence: TGTGCCAGCAGTTTAGTAGAAGGGGGCGAGCAGTACTTC.

V usage is TRBV28 and J usage is TRBJ2-7, with D maybe TRBD1 (5 bases). Between the trimmed V and J ends, which lost 8 bases and 3 bases, there was a span of 23 bases. The CDR3 totals 16 residues. In germline, CDR1 is MDHEN, CDR2 SYDVKM. The CDR3 DNA follows: TGTGCCAGCGGACCTACGACAGATTCATACCACTACGAGCAGTACTTC. Amino acids: CASGPTTDSYHYEQYF.

The J gene is TRBJ2-7, the V gene TRBV6-2 or TRBV6-3; 7 bases match TRBD1. J gave up 1 base and V 4 bases, and 10 bases lay outside the gene matches. The V gene's germline CDR1 is MNHEY and CDR2 SVGEGT. This CDR3 region has 16 residues. The CDR3 loop is CASSLGQARISYEQYF. Here the CDR3 DNA reads TGTGCCAGCAGTTTAGGACAGGCACGCATTTCCTACGAGCAGTACTTC.

This clone was observed many times. This chain uses TRBV29-1 with TRBJ2-1, with D perhaps being TRBD1 or TRBD2 (5 bases each). CDR1 is SQVTM and CDR2 is ANQGSEA in the germline V gene. The CDR3 is made up of 15 amino acids. Trimming cost V 5 bases and J 7 bases, with 21 bases left between them. The CDR3 protein is CSVYRGAGFVNEQFF. The DNA of the CDR3 is TGCAGCGTTTACCGAGGGGCTGGTTTTGTGAATGAGCAGTTCTTC.

This clone has at least ten counts. The chain employs TRBV20-1 and TRBJ1-6; 7 nucleotides agree with TRBD1. This CDR3 region has 15 residues. V lost 1 base and J lost 6; bases outside the gene matches: 6. Germline V gene sequence: CDR1 DFQATT, CDR2 SNEGSKA (reference sequence). CDR3 loop: CSARGPGGSNSPLHF. CDR3 DNA sequence: TGCAGTGCTAGAGGTCCAGGGGGAAGTAATTCACCCCTCCACTTT.

This clone was recorded a few times. A junction end diverges from the germline sequence, so it may reflect a read error. This chain joins TRBV6-5 and TRBJ2-7; perhaps TRBD1 as D (5 bases). The CDR3 contains 15 residues. The germline gives CDR1 MNHEY, CDR2 SVGAGI. The CDR3 DNA is TGTGCCAGCGTACGCGACAGTAAGCTCTCCTACGAGCGGTACTTC. It translates to CASVRDSKLSYERYF.

The chain has TRBV12-3 or TRBV12-4 and TRBJ2-2, with TRBD1 matching over 7 bases. The CDR3 contains 15 residues. The J segment lost 10 bases and the V segment lost 5 bases, leaving 13 bases of the junction unmatched. In nucleotides, the CDR3 is TGTGCCAGCAGTGACAGGGCCCCGAACACTGTGGAGCTGTTTTTT. It specifies CASSDRAPNTVELFF.

This clone was seen more than once but under ten times. J is TRBJ1-3 and V is TRBV13; D not resolved. V was trimmed by 5 bases and J by 0 bases, leaving 17 bases between them. The length of the CDR3 is 17 residues. CDR1 and CDR2 (germline): PRHDT, FYEKMQ (reference sequence). CDR3 protein: CASSQSPSPSSGNTIYF. CDR3 nucleotides: TGTGCCAGCAGCCAATCACCCAGCCCCAGCTCTGGAAACACCATATATTTT.

The chain's CDR3 is CASSSDGARGELFF. CDR3 sequence (DNA): TGTGCCAGCAGCTCGGACGGGGCCCGAGGAGAGCTGTTTTTT. This chain connects TRBV7-8 to TRBJ2-2; tentatively, D is TRBD1 or TRBD2 (5 bases each). Germline CDR1 and CDR2: SGHVS and FQNEAQ. The length of the CDR3 is 14 residues. The V and J ends lost 4 bases and 11 bases respectively, with 17 bases between them.

Points on this clone: At one end the junction does not follow the germline gene, possibly because of a read error. In DNA, the CDR3 is TGTGCCAGCAGTGACACGGGCACTGAAGCTATCTTT. Its protein is CASSDTGTEAIF. The chain joins TRBV6-4 to TRBJ1-1; D is undetermined. The length of the CDR3 is 12 residues. Germline V CDR1 and CDR2: MRHNA, SNTAGT.

This clone was picked up many times. This chain uses TRBV5-1 with TRBJ1-1; weak D call: TRBD1 (5 bases). The germline V gene encodes CDR1 SGHRS and CDR2 YFSETQ. V was clipped by 3 bases and J by 1 base, with 13 bases between them. The CDR3 contains 15 residues. CDR3 sequence reads: CASSWNRIPNTEAFF. CDR3 coding DNA: TGCGCCAGCAGCTGGAACAGGATACCGAACACTGAAGCTTTCTTT.

This clone showed up many times. V gene TRBV10-3 combines with J gene TRBJ2-3, with 10 bases lining up with TRBD1. The CDR3 spans 14 residues. Germline trimming cut 7 bases from V and 4 bases from J; bases unmatched to any gene: 5. The germline CDR1 and CDR2 sequences are ENHRY and SYGVKD. CDR3 region: CAITRDRGADTQYF. The CDR3 region has the DNA TGTGCCATCACCCGGGACAGGGGAGCAGATACGCAGTATTTT.